This T cell receptor (beta chain) was sequenced in a study of OX40 agonist ivuxolimab in advanced cancers. Study-level background: Administration of intravenous ivuxolimab to patients occurred every 2 weeks at 0.01 to 10 mg/kg. Hepatocellular carcinoma, melanoma, renal cell or head and neck cancer was diagnosed in the dose-escalation patients. Study-wide findings and caveats: Partial responders treated at 0.1-3.0 mg/kg exhibited clonal expansion among the lowest measured. Low normalized T-cell clonal expansion was additionally recorded for some nonresponders.

In the case of this clone: Its target is not known. The germline gene is not matched at one end of the junction; a read error may be the cause.

The CDR3 consists of 18 residues. Germline CDR1 and CDR2: MNHEY and SMNVEV (reference sequence). Sequencing used immunoSEQ multiplex PCR; TCRdb keeps in-frame clones, though not all of them. The sample consists of 8,500 to 13,000 clones, approximately 80% of them appearing once. The clonotype was recovered from an adult with an advanced solid tumor such as melanoma, head and neck, liver or kidney cancer. Sequenced here: CD4+ or CD8+ T cells sorted from blood, sampled in a trial of the OX40 agonist ivuxolimab. This rearrangement joins TRBV27 to TRBJ2-2; TRBD1 agrees at 8 bases. CDR3 nucleotide sequence: TGTACCAGCAGTTTAGTCAGGTCGCTGGGACAGGACACCGGGGAGCTGTTTTTT. Its protein product is CTSSLVRSLGQDTGELFF.